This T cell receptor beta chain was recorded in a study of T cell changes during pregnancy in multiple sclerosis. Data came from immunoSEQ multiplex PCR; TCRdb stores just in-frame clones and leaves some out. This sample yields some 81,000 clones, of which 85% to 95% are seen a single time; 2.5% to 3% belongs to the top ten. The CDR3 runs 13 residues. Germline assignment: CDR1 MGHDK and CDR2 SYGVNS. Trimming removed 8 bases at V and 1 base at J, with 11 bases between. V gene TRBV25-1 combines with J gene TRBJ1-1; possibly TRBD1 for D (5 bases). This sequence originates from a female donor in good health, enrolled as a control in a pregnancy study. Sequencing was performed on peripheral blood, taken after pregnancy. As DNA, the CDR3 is TGTGCCAGCGGAGACAGACAGAACACTGAAGCTTTCTTT. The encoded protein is CASGDRQNTEAFF.